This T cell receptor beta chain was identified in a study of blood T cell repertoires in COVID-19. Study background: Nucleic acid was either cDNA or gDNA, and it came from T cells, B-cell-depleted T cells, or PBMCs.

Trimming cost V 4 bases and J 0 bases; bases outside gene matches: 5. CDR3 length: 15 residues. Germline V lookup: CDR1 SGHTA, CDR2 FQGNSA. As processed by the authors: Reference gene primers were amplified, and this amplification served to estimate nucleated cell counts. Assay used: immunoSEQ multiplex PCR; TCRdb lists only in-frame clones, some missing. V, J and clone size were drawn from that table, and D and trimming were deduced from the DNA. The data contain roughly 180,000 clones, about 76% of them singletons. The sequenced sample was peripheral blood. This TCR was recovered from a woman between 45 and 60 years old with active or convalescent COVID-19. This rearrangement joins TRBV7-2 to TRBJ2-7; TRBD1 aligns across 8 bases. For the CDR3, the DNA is TGTGCCAGCAGCTCCCGACAGGGGAGCTCCTACGAGCAGTACTTC. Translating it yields CASSSRQGSSYEQYF.